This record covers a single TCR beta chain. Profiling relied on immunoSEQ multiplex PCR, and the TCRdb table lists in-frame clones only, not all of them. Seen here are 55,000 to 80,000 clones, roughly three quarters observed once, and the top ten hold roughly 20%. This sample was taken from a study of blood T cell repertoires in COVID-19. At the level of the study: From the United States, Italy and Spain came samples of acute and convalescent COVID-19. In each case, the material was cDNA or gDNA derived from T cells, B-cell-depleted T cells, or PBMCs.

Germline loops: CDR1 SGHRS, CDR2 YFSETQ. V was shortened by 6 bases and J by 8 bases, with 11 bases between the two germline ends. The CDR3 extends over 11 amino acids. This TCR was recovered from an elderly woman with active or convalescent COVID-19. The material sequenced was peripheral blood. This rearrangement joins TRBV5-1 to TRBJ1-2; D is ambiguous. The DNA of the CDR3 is TGCGCCAGCACCTCAGGTGTGGGCTACACCTTC. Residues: CASTSGVGYTF.